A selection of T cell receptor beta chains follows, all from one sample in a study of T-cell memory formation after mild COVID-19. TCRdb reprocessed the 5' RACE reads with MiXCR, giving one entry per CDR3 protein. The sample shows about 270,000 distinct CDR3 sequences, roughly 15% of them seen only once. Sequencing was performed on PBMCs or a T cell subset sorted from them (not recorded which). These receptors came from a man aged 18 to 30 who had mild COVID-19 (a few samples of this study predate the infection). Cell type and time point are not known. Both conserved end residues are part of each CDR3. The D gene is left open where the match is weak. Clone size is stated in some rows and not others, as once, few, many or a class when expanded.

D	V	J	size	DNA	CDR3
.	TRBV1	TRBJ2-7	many	TGCACCAGCAGCCAGACAGGGGGTGAAACCTACGAGCAGTACTTC	CTSSQTGGETYEQYF
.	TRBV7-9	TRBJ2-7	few	TGTGCCAGCAGCCCCGGGGGGCCCGTCGGCGAGCAGTACTTC	CASSPGGPVGEQYF
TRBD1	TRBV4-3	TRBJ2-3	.	TGCGCCAGCAGCCAAGATGGGACAGGGAGCACAGATACGCAGTATTTT	CASSQDGTGSTDTQYF
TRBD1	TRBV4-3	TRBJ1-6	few	TGCGCCAGCAGCCGGGACAGGGTCGTTGAGCCCCTCCACTTT	CASSRDRVVEPLHF
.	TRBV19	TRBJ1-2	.	TGTGCCAGTAGAGTTTCGGCCGGCTATGGCTACACCTTC	CASRVSAGYGYTF
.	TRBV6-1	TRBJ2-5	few	TGTGCCAGCAGTGTTGGGACTTACCAAGAGACCCAGTACTTC	CASSVGTYQETQYF
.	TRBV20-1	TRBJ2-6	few	TGCAGTGCTAGAGGCCAGGGAAGGCCTGGGGCCAACGTCCTGACTTTC	CSARGQGRPGANVLTF
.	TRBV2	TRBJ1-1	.	TGTGCCAGCAGTGAAGCGCTTGGGGGGCTTGGCACTGAAGCTTTCTTT	CASSEALGGLGTEAFF
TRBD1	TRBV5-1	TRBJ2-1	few	TGCGCCAGCAGCTATGCTACAGGGGGCCAGAATGAGCAGTTCTTC	CASSYATGGQNEQFF
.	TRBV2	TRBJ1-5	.	TGTGCCAGCAGTGTGTCCACCCATCAGCCCCAGCATTTT	CASSVSTHQPQHF
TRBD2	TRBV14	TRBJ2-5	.	TGTGCCAGCAGCCAACACCTAGCGGGTTCTGGAGAGACCCAGTACTTC	CASSQHLAGSGETQYF
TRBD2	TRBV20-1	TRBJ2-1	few	TGCAGTGCTAGATCCCGGGGGGGCCGTTGGCTCAATGAGCAGTTCTTC	CSARSRGGRWLNEQFF
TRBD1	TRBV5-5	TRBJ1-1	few	TGTGCCAGCAGCTTGGGGGACAGCCCTTTGGACACTGAAGCTTTCTTT	CASSLGDSPLDTEAFF
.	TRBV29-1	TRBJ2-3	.	TGCAGCGTGTCAGGGGGGAGCACAGATACGCAGTATTTT	CSVSGGSTDTQYF
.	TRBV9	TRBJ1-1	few	TGTGCCAGCAGCCCGGATGCAGGGCGGAACACTGAAGCTTTCTTT	CASSPDAGRNTEAFF
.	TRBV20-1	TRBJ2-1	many	TGCAGTGCTAGAGATCGGGCGGGACTCCTTACCAATGAGCAGTTCTTC	CSARDRAGLLTNEQFF
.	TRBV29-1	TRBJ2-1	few	TGCAGCGCCGGGGGAGGGGGACCCCCGTCGGGAAATGAGCAGTTCTTC	CSAGGGGPPSGNEQFF
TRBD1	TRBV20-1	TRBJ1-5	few	TGCAGTGCTAGAGGGACAGGGGCCGAAGGTGGCAATCAGCCCCAGCATTTT	CSARGTGAEGGNQPQHF
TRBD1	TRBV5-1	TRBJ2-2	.	TGCGCCAGCAGCAGGACAGGGGTGACCGGGGAGCTGTTTTTT	CASSRTGVTGELFF
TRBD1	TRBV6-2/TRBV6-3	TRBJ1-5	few	TGTGCCAGCAGTTGTCGGACAGGGGAGGAGGGCAATCAGCCCCAGCATTTT	CASSCRTGEEGNQPQHF
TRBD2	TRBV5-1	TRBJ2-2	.	TGCGCCAGCAGCTTGGCTTTAGCGGGTTCCACCGGGGAGCTGTTTTTT	CASSLALAGSTGELFF
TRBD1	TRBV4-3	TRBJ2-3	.	TGCGCCAGCAGCCAAGACCTAGGGGGCTACGGCACAGATACGCAGTATTTT	CASSQDLGGYGTDTQYF
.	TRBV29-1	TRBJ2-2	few	TGCAGCGTCGTACTGGACGGAGTCGGGGAGCTGTTTTTT	CSVVLDGVGELFF
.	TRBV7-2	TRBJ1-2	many	TGTGCCAGCAGCCCCCGGCGTGACGCGGGCTACACCTTC	CASSPRRDAGYTF
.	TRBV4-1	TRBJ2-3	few	TGCGCCAGCAGCAGGGGGTTTTCAGATACGCAGTATTTT	CASSRGFSDTQYF
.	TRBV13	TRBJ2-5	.	TGTGCCAGCAGCCAGGGTCTGAGTGGGACCCAGTACTTC	CASSQGLSGTQYF
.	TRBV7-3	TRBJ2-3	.	TGTGCCAGCAGTGTGGGGAGCTGGGGTTACCCGGCCGATACGCAGTATTTT	CASSVGSWGYPADTQYF
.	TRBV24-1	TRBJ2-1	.	TGTGCCACCGGGGGGATCAATGAGCAGTTCTTC	CATGGINEQFF
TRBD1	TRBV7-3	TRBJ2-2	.	TGTGCCAGCGGAAACCGGGACAGGGGCACCGGGGAGCTGTTTTTT	CASGNRDRGTGELFF
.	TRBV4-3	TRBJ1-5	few	TGCGCCAGCAGTCCTAACCGTAATCAGCCCCAGCATTTT	CASSPNRNQPQHF
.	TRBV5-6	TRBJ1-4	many	TGTGCCAGCAGCTTCGACAGATCTGAAAAACTGTTTTTT	CASSFDRSEKLFF
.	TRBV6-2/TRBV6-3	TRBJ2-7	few	TGTGCCAGCAGAGGCGAGCCCCCCTACGAGCAGTACTTC	CASRGEPPYEQYF
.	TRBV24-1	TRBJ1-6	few	TGTGCCACCAGTGATTCCGGTAATTCACCCCTCCACTTT	CATSDSGNSPLHF
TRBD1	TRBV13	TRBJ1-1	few	TGTGCCAGCAGCTTCGACAGGGGAATTGAAGCTTTCTTT	CASSFDRGIEAFF
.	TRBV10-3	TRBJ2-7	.	TGTGCCATCAGTGGGTATGGGTACGAGCAGTACTTC	CAISGYGYEQYF
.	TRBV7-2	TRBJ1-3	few	TGTGCCAGCAGCTTACGGGCGCCCTCTGGAAACACCATATATTTT	CASSLRAPSGNTIYF
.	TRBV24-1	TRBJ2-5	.	TGTGCCACCAGTGATGCGATCAGGGAGACCCAGTACTTC	CATSDAIRETQYF
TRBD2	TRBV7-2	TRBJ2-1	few	TGTGCCAGCAGCGCCGGCCTTGCGGGGGGTTACAATGAGCAGTTCTTC	CASSAGLAGGYNEQFF
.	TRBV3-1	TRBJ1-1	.	TGTGCCAGCAGCCCAAGGGGGGGGTTGAACACTGAAGCTTTCTTT	CASSPRGGLNTEAFF
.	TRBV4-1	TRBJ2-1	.	TGCGCCAGCAGCCAAGAAGGGGGAGGGGGCTACAACAATGAGCAGTTCTTC	CASSQEGGGGYNNEQFF
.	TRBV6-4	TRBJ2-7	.	TGTGCCAGCAGTGACATTGGGGATCCGTACGAGCAGTACTTC	CASSDIGDPYEQYF
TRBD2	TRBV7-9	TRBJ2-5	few	TGTGCTTCAACCCGGGGGGGCGAAGAGACCCAGTACTTC	CASTRGGEETQYF
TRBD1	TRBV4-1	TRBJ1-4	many	TGCGCCAGCAGCGCCGGGACAGGGGGCTGGAAGACTAATGAAAAACTGTTTTTT	CASSAGTGGWKTNEKLFF
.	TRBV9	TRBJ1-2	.	TGTGCCAGCAGCGTAGGACCGCCCTATGGCTACACCTTC	CASSVGPPYGYTF